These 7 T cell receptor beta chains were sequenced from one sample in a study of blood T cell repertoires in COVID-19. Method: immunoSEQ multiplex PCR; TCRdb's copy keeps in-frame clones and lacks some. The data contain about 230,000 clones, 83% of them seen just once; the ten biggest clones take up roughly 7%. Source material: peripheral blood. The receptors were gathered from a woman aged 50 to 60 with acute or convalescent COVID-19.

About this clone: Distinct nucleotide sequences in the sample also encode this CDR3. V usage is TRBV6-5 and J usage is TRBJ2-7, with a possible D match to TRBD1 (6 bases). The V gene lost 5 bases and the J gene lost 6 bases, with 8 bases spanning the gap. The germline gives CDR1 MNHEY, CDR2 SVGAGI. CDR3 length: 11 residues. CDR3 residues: CASSTGSEQYF. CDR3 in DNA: TGTGCCAGCAGTACAGGGTCCGAGCAGTACTTC.

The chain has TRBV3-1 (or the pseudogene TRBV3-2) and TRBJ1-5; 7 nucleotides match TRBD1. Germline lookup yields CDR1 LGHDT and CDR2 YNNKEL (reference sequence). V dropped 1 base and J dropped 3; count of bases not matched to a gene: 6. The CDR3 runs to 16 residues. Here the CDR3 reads CASSQGQGLTNQPQHF. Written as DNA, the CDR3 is TGTGCCAGCAGCCAAGGACAGGGTTTAACCAATCAGCCCCAGCATTTT.

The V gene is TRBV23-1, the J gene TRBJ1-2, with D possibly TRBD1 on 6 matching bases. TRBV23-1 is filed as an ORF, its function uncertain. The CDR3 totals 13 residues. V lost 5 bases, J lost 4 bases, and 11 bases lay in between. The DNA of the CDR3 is TGCGCCAGCAGTTTAACAGGGTTCTATGGCTACACCTTC. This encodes CASSLTGFYGYTF.

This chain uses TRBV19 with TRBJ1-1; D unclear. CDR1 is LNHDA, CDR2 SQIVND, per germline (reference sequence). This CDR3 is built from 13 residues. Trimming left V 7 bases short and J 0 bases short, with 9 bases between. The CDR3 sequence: CASMTSVNTEAFF. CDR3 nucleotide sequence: TGTGCCAGTATGACTTCTGTGAACACTGAAGCTTTCTTT.

The CDR3 here is CSASATGQGTYGYTF. CDR3 in DNA: TGCAGTGCTAGTGCTACGGGACAGGGGACCTATGGCTACACCTTC. The chain employs TRBV20-1 and TRBJ1-2; the match to TRBD1 covers 10 bases. Germline V gene lookup returns CDR1 DFQATT and CDR2 SNEGSKA (reference sequence). The CDR3 length is 15 residues. V was pared by 3 bases and J by 4 bases, with 8 bases of the junction left unmatched.

CDR3 DNA sequence: TGCAGCGTCCACTTCGGGACTACAAAAGGTAATGAGCAGTTCTTC. Translated: CSVHFGTTKGNEQFF. The chain joins TRBV29-1 to TRBJ2-1; 7 bases are a match to TRBD2. CDR1 and CDR2 from the germline V gene are SQVTM and ANQGSEA. The length of the CDR3 is 15 residues. The trim removed 6 bases at V and 7 bases at J, leaving 15 bases unmatched.

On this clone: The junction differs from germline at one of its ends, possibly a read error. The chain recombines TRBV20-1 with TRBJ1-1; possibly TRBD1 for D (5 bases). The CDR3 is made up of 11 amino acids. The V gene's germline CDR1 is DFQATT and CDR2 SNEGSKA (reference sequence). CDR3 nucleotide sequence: TGCAGTGCTAGAGATTTCCCACAGGTTTCCTTT. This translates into CSARDFPQVSF.